This T cell receptor (beta chain) came from a study of shared clonotypes between healthy human individuals. Across the whole study: Donor ages ranged 18 to 49 years: a couple of women, three men.

CD8 cells classed as naive were CD45RO-negative and positively selected for CCR7, excluding terminally differentiated effector memory CD45RA+ cells. As for this clone: The same CDR3 also results from other DNA sequences found in this sample.

Measured with immunoSEQ multiplex PCR; TCRdb has only the in-frame clones, and not every one. The sample lists around 620,000 clones, 85% to 95% occurring once. Trimming shortened V by 2 bases and J by 6 bases, and 6 bases separated the two germline ends. The CDR3 totals 11 residues. Germline CDR1 and CDR2: SGHNT and YYREEE (reference sequence). The sample consisted of naive CD8+ T cells sorted from blood. This chain uses TRBV5-4 with TRBJ2-7; the D is unclear. The clonotype comes from a young woman in good health. CDR3 protein: CASSLESEQYF. The CDR3 coding sequence is TGTGCCAGCAGCTTAGAATCCGAGCAGTACTTC.